This record concerns one T cell receptor (beta chain) sequence. Authors' analysis steps: Nucleated cell number was recorded as an estimate derived from reference gene primer amplification. Some clones are missing from TCRdb's copy, which holds only in-frame ones; the method was immunoSEQ multiplex PCR. V, J and clone size reflect that table, while D and trimming were determined from the DNA. The table has roughly 250,000 clones, 80% to 90% seen once. The data belong to a study of blood T cell repertoires in COVID-19. Overall study: Samples of COVID-19 (acute and convalescent) were obtained from the United States, Italy and Spain. The cDNA or gDNA used as material had been derived from T cells, B-cell-depleted T cells, or PBMCs.

The CDR3 is 14 residues long. Germline values: CDR1 LGHNA, CDR2 YSLEER. Trimming stripped 2 bases from V and 4 bases from J, with 11 bases between. The cohort comprised adults aged 18 to 89 years residing in some 24 US areas. The chain uses TRBV4-3 and TRBJ1-1; D not certain. This receptor was taken from a woman aged 40-49 years who had been exposed to COVID-19. The sequencing sample was made of PBMCs or T cells enriched from blood (not recorded which). CDR3 DNA: TGCGCCAGCAGCCAATTCATAGATGGCACTGAAGCTTTCTTT. Translating gives CASSQFIDGTEAFF.